This T cell receptor beta chain was observed in a study of Ad26.COV2.S vaccination and SARS-CoV-2 variants. Germline V gene sequence: CDR1 SGHRS, CDR2 YFSETQ. The CDR3 sequence is 14 residues long. With 1 base removed from V and 5 bases from J, the gap between germline ends came to 12 bases. Treatment described: around 19 received Ad26.COV2.S at low or high dose, single or two shots; several received placebo; per-sample allocation not given. After the first vaccine or placebo injection, samples were drawn on day 63. This clone has only one observation. Only in-frame clones appear in the TCRdb table, and some are missing; sequencing was by immunoSEQ multiplex PCR. The sample has about 320,000 clones, over 80% seen once.

The chain links TRBV5-1 to TRBJ1-1; TRBD1 might be the D (6 bases). Sequencing was performed on peripheral blood, taken in a trial of Ad26.COV2.S vaccine versus placebo. The sequence was collected from a person aged 18-65 years who received the Ad26.COV2.S COVID-19 vaccine or a placebo. CDR3 in amino acids: CASSLQGMRTEAFF. CDR3 DNA: TGCGCCAGCAGCTTGCAGGGGATGCGGACTGAAGCTTTCTTT.